The 28 T cell receptor beta chains given below trace back to one sample, sequenced in a study of blood T cell repertoires in COVID-19 (dated by TCRdb to the early 2020s). The method was the immunoSEQ multiplex PCR assay. TCRdb obtained this table from immuneACCESS and retained in-frame rearrangements with V and J assigned. These tables miss some clones; where compared with another copy, unresolved V genes account for less than half of the shortfall, and the remainder is unexplained. Here the sample has hundreds of thousands of clones; around 91% occur a single time. Around 3.5% of the sample comes from the top ten. Sample: peripheral blood. These receptors originate from a woman younger than 30 who had recovered from COVID-19.

The chain couples TRBV7-6 to TRBJ2-5; D call uncertain. The CDR3 totals 15 residues. V gave up 3 bases and J gave up 4 bases, with 15 bases separating them. CDR1 is SGHVS, CDR2 FNYEAQ, per germline. This CDR3 reads CASSFSERPGETQYF. Here the CDR3 DNA reads TGTGCCAGCAGCTTCAGCGAGAGGCCTGGAGAGACCCAGTACTTC.

The J gene is TRBJ1-6, the V gene TRBV7-2; D uncertain. The germline V and J ends were trimmed by 5 bases and 10 bases, with 12 bases remaining between them. Germline V gene lookup returns CDR1 SGHTA and CDR2 FQGNSA. CDR3 length equals 13 residues. The DNA for the CDR3 is TGTGCCAGCAGCCCAGAAAACATATCACCCCTCCACTTT. It translates to CASSPENISPLHF. Combining the CDR3 with reference TRBV7-2 and TRBJ1-6 gives the whole variable domain GAGVSQSPSNKVTEKGKDVELRCDPISGHTALYWYRQSLGQGLEFLIYFQGNSAPDKSGLPSDRFSAERTGGSVSTLTIQRTQQEDSAVYLCASSPENISPLHFGNGTRLTVT.

J is TRBJ2-1 and V is TRBV15, with a weak D call TRBD1 (6 bases). In germline, CDR1 is LNHNV, CDR2 YYDKDF (reference sequence). The length of the CDR3 is 13 residues. The ends were cut back, 0 bases at V and 8 bases at J, with 8 bases in the middle. The CDR3 DNA reads TGTGCCACCAGCAGAGATAGGACAGATGAGCAGTTCTTC. Translating gives CATSRDRTDEQFF.

This chain uses TRBV27 with TRBJ2-1; 8 bases match TRBD2. The CDR3 is 16 amino acids. Per the germline V gene, CDR1 is MNHEY and CDR2 is SMNVEV (reference sequence). The trim removed 0 bases at V and 4 bases at J, leaving 5 bases unmatched. The CDR3 DNA reads TGTGCCAGCAGTTTATCGCAACTAGCGGCGTACAATGAGCAGTTCTTC. Its protein is CASSLSQLAAYNEQFF.

A single count supports this clone. This chain links TRBV10-1 with TRBJ1-2; 10 nucleotides align to TRBD1. The J segment lost 6 bases and the V segment lost 5 bases, leaving 6 bases of the junction unmatched. The germline V gene encodes CDR1 WNHNN and CDR2 SYGVQD (reference sequence). This CDR3 is 14 amino acids long. CDR3 loop: CASSLTGGPDGYTF. The CDR3 DNA follows: TGCGCCAGCAGTCTGACAGGGGGCCCCGATGGCTACACCTTC.

The genes are TRBV4-3 and TRBJ2-1; TRBD2 matches at 10 bases. Germline V gene lookup returns CDR1 LGHNA and CDR2 YSLEER. The CDR3 length is 18 residues. V was pared by 1 base and J by 8 bases, with 14 bases of the junction left unmatched. The CDR3 loop reads CASSQVRGLAGVMDEQFF. CDR3 sequence (DNA): TGCGCCAGCAGCCAAGTAAGGGGGCTAGCGGGAGTGATGGATGAGCAGTTCTTC.

In DNA, the CDR3 is TGTGCCAGCAGCTTAGCCGGGACAGGAAGCTCTGGGGCCAACGTCCTGACTTTC. It encodes CASSLAGTGSSGANVLTF. The chain joins TRBV7-9 to TRBJ2-6, with 8 bases that match TRBD1. Germline V gene data show CDR1 as SEHNR and CDR2 as FQNEAQ (reference sequence). The V and J ends lost 0 bases and 0 bases, in that order; junction bases with no gene match: 4. The CDR3 extends over 18 amino acids.

The chain joins TRBV5-1 to TRBJ2-3, with D perhaps matching TRBD2 (6 bases). CDR1 and CDR2 from the germline V gene are SGHRS and YFSETQ. The CDR3 contains 13 residues. The germline V and J ends were trimmed by 4 bases and 7 bases, with 13 bases remaining between them. The CDR3 region is CASSGDFIYTQYF. CDR3 nucleotide sequence: TGCGCCAGCAGCGGGGACTTCATATATACGCAGTATTTT.

The chain couples TRBV7-2 to TRBJ2-2; D unresolved. Germline V lookup: CDR1 SGHTA, CDR2 FQGNSA. The germline V and J ends were trimmed by 3 bases and 0 bases, with 5 bases remaining between them. The CDR3 is 14 amino acids. The chain's CDR3 is CASSFFSNTGELFF. The DNA of the CDR3 is TGTGCCAGCAGCTTCTTCTCGAACACCGGGGAGCTGTTTTTT. Based on the CDR3 plus reference TRBV7-2 and TRBJ2-2, the full variable domain is GAGVSQSPSNKVTEKGKDVELRCDPISGHTALYWYRQSLGQGLEFLIYFQGNSAPDKSGLPSDRFSAERTGGSVSTLTIQRTQQEDSAVYLCASSFFSNTGELFFGEGSRLTVL.

This rearrangement joins TRBV4-3 to TRBJ2-1; 9 bases agree with TRBD1. Germline lookup yields CDR1 LGHNA and CDR2 YSLEER. This CDR3 is 13 amino acids long. After removal of 4 bases from V and 7 bases from J, the junction contained 2 bases not matched to a gene. CDR3 nucleotides: TGCGCCAGCAGCCGGGGACAGGGAAATGAGCAGTTCTTC. Protein product: CASSRGQGNEQFF.

This chain uses TRBV9 with TRBJ1-4; 9 bases match TRBD1. CDR1 SGDLS and CDR2 YYNGEE come from the germline V gene. Trimming at V came to 3 bases and at J to 7 bases, leaving 4 bases not matched to a gene. This CDR3 contains 14 residues. The CDR3 protein is CASSATGGSEKLFF. CDR3 DNA: TGTGCCAGCAGCGCGACAGGGGGTTCTGAAAAACTGTTTTTT.

The V and J genes are TRBV21-1 and TRBJ1-2; TRBD1, the D gene given by the table, was not confirmed from the DNA. TRBV21-1 is shown as a pseudogene. This CDR3 has 14 amino acids. As DNA, the CDR3 is TGTGCCAGCAGCGTAAGACAGGGTCTTTATGGCTACACCTTC. Translating it yields CASSVRQGLYGYTF.

This sequence joins TRBV18 and TRBJ2-1, with 9 bases aligning to TRBD2. This CDR3 comprises 18 residues. V shed 5 bases and J 4 bases; nucleotides not matched to a gene: 15. CDR1 KGHSH and CDR2 LQKENI come from the germline V gene. For the CDR3, the DNA is TGTGCCAGCTCAGACTCCGGGACTAGCAACCGTCCTTACAATGAGCAGTTCTTC. Protein product: CASSDSGTSNRPYNEQFF.

V and J are TRBV5-4 and TRBJ2-2; TRBD1 matches at 7 bases. CDR3 size: 18 residues. The V gene's germline CDR1 is SGHNT and CDR2 YYREEE (reference sequence). The ends lost 0 bases at V and 5 bases at J; junction bases unmatched: 13. CDR3: CASSLGVRRGRRTGELFF. Here the CDR3 DNA reads TGTGCCAGCAGCTTGGGCGTTAGAAGGGGGCGAAGGACCGGGGAGCTGTTTTTT.

This clone was counted once. This rearrangement joins TRBV20-1 to TRBJ1-1, with D unresolved. The CDR3 runs 9 residues. V gave up 5 bases and J gave up 11 bases, with 9 bases separating them. Per germline, CDR1 DFQATT and CDR2 SNEGSKA (reference sequence). Written as DNA, the CDR3 is TGCAGTGCTCGGGTGGGTGCTTTCTTT. Translated: CSARVGAFF.

The chain is built from TRBV5-1 and TRBJ2-2; 9 positions agree with TRBD1. With V trimmed by 4 bases and J by 4 bases, 5 bases remained unmatched. Germline lookup yields CDR1 SGHRS and CDR2 YFSETQ. The CDR3 covers 15 residues. This chain's CDR3 is CASSRTGAGTGELFF. The CDR3, as DNA: TGCGCCAGCAGCCGGACAGGGGCGGGCACCGGGGAGCTGTTTTTT.

This sequence joins TRBV5-1 and TRBJ1-1; TRBD1 matches 8 bases. After removal of 2 bases from V and 3 bases from J, the junction contained 6 bases not matched to a gene. Germline lookup yields CDR1 SGHRS and CDR2 YFSETQ. This CDR3 contains 15 residues. CDR3 nucleotides: TGCGCCAGCAGCTTACCCGGACAGGGATACACTGAAGCTTTCTTT. This sequence encodes CASSLPGQGYTEAFF.

The V gene is TRBV5-1, the J gene TRBJ2-1; TRBD2 matches at 7 bases. The CDR3 contains 14 residues. Germline lookup yields CDR1 SGHRS and CDR2 YFSETQ. The J segment lost 6 bases and the V segment lost 3 bases, leaving 6 bases of the junction unmatched. The CDR3 DNA is TGCGCCAGCAGCTCCGGGGGAGGGGCCAATGAGCAGTTCTTC. Protein: CASSSGGGANEQFF.

This clone was counted once. V is TRBV7-2 and J is TRBJ1-5; 8 nucleotides agree with TRBD1. Germline V gene lookup returns CDR1 SGHTA and CDR2 FQGNSA. Germline trimming cut 4 bases from V and 2 bases from J; bases unmatched to any gene: 7. The length of the CDR3 is 16 residues. The CDR3 region has the DNA TGTGCCAGCAGCTCCTGGACAGGGAGGGGCAATCAGCCCCAGCATTTT. Its translation is CASSSWTGRGNQPQHF.

The sample holds one count of this clone. The rearrangement joins TRBV18 to TRBJ1-5; 10 bases map to TRBD1. The CDR3 runs to 16 residues. Per the germline V gene, CDR1 is KGHSH and CDR2 is LQKENI. V trimming: 0 bases; J trimming: 5 bases; junction bases outside the gene matches: 4. The CDR3 DNA reads as TGTGCCAGCTCACCACCCCTCGGACAGGGGGATCAGCCCCAGCATTTT. Protein: CASSPPLGQGDQPQHF. Looking up the rest from reference TRBV18 and TRBJ1-5 gives the full variable domain: NAGVMQNPRHLVRRRGQEARLRCSPMKGHSHVYWYRQLPEEGLKFMVYLQKENIIDESGMPKERFSAEFPKEGPSILRIQQVVRGDSAAYFCASSPPLGQGDQPQHFGDGTRLSIL.

The V and J genes are TRBV5-1 and TRBJ2-1; 7 bases fit TRBD2. The CDR3 is 15 amino acids. The V and J ends lost 1 base and 2 bases, in that order; junction bases with no gene match: 3. Germline assignment: CDR1 SGHRS and CDR2 YFSETQ. Here the CDR3 reads CASSLFAGAYNEQFF. As DNA, the CDR3 is TGCGCCAGCAGCTTGTTTGCGGGAGCCTACAATGAGCAGTTCTTC.

This chain joins TRBV4-3 and TRBJ2-2; 13 bases fit TRBD2. Losses at the gene ends were 1 base for V and 6 bases for J; bases not matched to a gene: 5. CDR1 is LGHNA, CDR2 YSLEER, per germline. The CDR3 sequence is 17 residues long. CDR3 sequence reads: CASSQGPGLAGAGELFF. CDR3 coding DNA: TGCGCCAGCAGCCAAGGCCCCGGACTAGCGGGAGCCGGGGAGCTGTTTTTT.

This chain links TRBV6-2 or TRBV6-3 with TRBJ1-2; 11 bases fit TRBD1. Germline V gene data show CDR1 as MNHEY and CDR2 as SVGEGT. CDR3 length: 16 amino acids. V lost 6 bases to trimming and J lost 2 bases; unmatched junction nucleotides: 8. The CDR3 region is CASSSLGQGANYGYTF. CDR3 DNA sequence: TGTGCCAGCAGCTCCCTCGGACAGGGGGCAAACTATGGCTACACCTTC.

The CDR3 region is CASSQGLGEGQFF. CDR3 DNA: TGCGCCAGCAGCCAGGGGCTAGGGGAGGGGCAGTTCTTC. This chain joins TRBV4-3 and TRBJ2-1; 7 bases map to TRBD2. This CDR3 region has 13 residues. CDR1 and CDR2 (germline): LGHNA, YSLEER. The V and J ends lost 3 bases and 12 bases, in that order; junction bases with no gene match: 8.

J is TRBJ1-4 and V is TRBV7-2, with D uncertain. This CDR3 is built from 15 residues. Germline V CDR1 and CDR2: SGHTA, FQGNSA. V shed 5 bases and J shed 2 bases, with 12 bases lying between them. In DNA, the CDR3 is TGTGCCAGCAGCCCACTCCCATGGACTAATGAAAAACTGTTTTTT. Its translation is CASSPLPWTNEKLFF.

The chain joins TRBV3-1 (or the pseudogene TRBV3-2) to TRBJ2-1; 11 bases are shared with TRBD2. The CDR3 is made up of 17 amino acids. From germline, CDR1 is LGHDT and CDR2 YNNKEL (reference sequence). V was clipped by 3 bases and J by 6 bases; unmatched bases: 10. In DNA form, the CDR3 reads TGTGCCAGCAGCCATAGGGCTAGCGGGAGGATGGGCAATGAGCAGTTCTTC. This encodes CASSHRASGRMGNEQFF.

V and J are TRBV5-6 and TRBJ1-2, with 7 nucleotides matching TRBD1. The length of the CDR3 is 16 residues. Per the germline V gene, CDR1 is SGHDT and CDR2 is YYEEEE. The V segment lost 0 bases and the J segment 4 bases; nucleotides outside the gene matches: 9. This CDR3 is CASSLAEGGGSYGYTF. CDR3 DNA: TGTGCCAGCAGCTTGGCTGAAGGGGGCGGTTCCTATGGCTACACCTTC.

The chain links TRBV28 to TRBJ1-2; D might be TRBD1 (5 bases). The germline V gene has CDR1 MDHEN and CDR2 SYDVKM. The CDR3 contains 15 residues. Between the trimmed V and J ends, which lost 2 bases and 5 bases, there was a span of 15 bases. CDR3 region: CASSLIRIGVYGYTF. CDR3 bases: TGTGCCAGCAGTTTAATCCGGATAGGGGTTTATGGCTACACCTTC.